This TCR beta chain was recovered during a study of T-cell reconstitution after alpha-beta-depleted transplantation in children. Findings and caveats of the study: Most T-cell counts and diversity one year after the transplant came from T cells that were newly produced. Some patients' high day-60 TCRbeta diversity was attributed to recipient cells surviving conditioning.

Concerning this clonotype itself: Its antigen is unidentified.

Using unique molecular identifiers, the investigators prepared the TCRbeta library. TCRdb analysed the PCR reads with MiXCR anew, one entry per CDR3 protein. The data hold fewer than 400,000 distinct CDR3 sequences, with approximately 23% observed a single time. Trimming stripped 0 bases from V and 3 bases from J, with 12 bases between. CDR1 is LGHNT and CDR2 is FRNRAP in the germline V gene. The CDR3 sequence is 15 residues long. The chain combines TRBV12-5 with TRBJ2-7; D gene ambiguous. Sample: PBMCs, mostly from graft donor cells, taken 180 days after TCRalphabeta/CD19-depleted stem cell transplant. The receptor was derived from a male patient aged 10 to 17 who had a stem cell transplant for acute lymphoblastic leukemia, so the T cells may come from the graft donor. CDR3 protein: CASGLVVGPSYEQYF. DNA of the CDR3: TGTGCTAGTGGTTTGGTAGTCGGGCCTAGCTACGAGCAGTACTTC.